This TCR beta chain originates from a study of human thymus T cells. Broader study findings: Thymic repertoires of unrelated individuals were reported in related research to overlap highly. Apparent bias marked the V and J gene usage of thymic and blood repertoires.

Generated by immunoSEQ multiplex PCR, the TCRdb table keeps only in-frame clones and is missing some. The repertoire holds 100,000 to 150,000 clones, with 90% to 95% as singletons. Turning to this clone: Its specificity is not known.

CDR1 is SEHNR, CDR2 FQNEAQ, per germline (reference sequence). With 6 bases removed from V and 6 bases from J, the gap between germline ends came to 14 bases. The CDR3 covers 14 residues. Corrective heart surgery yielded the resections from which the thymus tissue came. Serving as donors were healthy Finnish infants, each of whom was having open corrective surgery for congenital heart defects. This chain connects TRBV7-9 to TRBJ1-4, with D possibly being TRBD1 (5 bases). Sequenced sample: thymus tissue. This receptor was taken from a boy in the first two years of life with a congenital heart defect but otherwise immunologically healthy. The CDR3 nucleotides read TGTGCCAGCAGGGCGGACAATGATCATGAAAAACTGTTTTTT. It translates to CASRADNDHEKLFF.